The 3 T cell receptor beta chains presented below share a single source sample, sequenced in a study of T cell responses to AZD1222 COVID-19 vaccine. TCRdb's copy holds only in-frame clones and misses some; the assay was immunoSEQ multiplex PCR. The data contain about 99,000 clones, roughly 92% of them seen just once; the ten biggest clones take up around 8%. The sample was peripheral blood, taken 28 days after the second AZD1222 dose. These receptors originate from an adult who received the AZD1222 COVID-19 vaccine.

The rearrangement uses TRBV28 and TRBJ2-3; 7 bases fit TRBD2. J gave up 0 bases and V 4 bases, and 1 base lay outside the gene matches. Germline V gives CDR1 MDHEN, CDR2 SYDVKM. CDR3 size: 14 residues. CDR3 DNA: TGTGCCAGCAGTTGGGGACTAAGCACAGATACGCAGTATTTT. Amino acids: CASSWGLSTDTQYF.

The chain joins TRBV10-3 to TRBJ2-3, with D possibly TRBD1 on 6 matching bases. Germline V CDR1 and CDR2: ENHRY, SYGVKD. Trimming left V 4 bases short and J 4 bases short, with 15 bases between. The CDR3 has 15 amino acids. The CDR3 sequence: CAISGGRGPADTQYF. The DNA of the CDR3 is TGTGCCATCAGTGGCGGCAGGGGTCCCGCAGATACGCAGTATTTT.

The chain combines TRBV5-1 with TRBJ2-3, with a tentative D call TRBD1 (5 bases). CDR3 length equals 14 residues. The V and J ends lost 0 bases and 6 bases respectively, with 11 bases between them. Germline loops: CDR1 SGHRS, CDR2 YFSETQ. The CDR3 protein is CASSLGTPLDTQYF. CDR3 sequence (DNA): TGCGCCAGCAGCTTGGGGACACCTCTGGATACGCAGTATTTT.